Below, one T cell receptor (beta chain) is given with its context. V was pared by 7 bases and J by 7 bases, with 1 base of the junction left unmatched. The CDR3 totals 12 residues. Germline CDR1 reads SEHNR; CDR2 reads FQNEAQ (reference sequence). CDR3-region Arm-PCR and iRepertoire HTBI primers produced the TCR beta libraries. Via MiXCR, TCRdb re-called the multiplex PCR reads, giving one row per CDR3 protein. The top ten hold roughly 18% of the sample, which has around 470,000 distinct CDR3 sequences, 12% to 15% seen once. Time point: newly diagnosed GD, antithyroid drugs for less than 3 months. From RNA extracted from PBMCs, the TCR library was made. This entry is derived from a study of regulatory T cells in long-lasting Graves disease. The data were also submitted as part of a second study, on T cells in Graves' hyperthyroidism and ophthalmopathy.

The sequence derives from a woman aged 45-65 years with Graves disease. The material sequenced was peripheral blood mononuclear cells (PBMCs), taken at new diagnosis, from a patient treated with antithyroid drugs. The gene calls are TRBV7-9 and TRBJ2-1, with TRBD2 matching over 10 bases. In DNA form, the CDR3 reads TGTGCCAGCATAGCGGGAGGAAATGAGCAGTTCTTC. Translation: CASIAGGNEQFF.